This passage covers 21 T cell receptor beta chains from one sample sequenced in a study of cytomegalovirus exposure and HLA in healthy donors. The primer mix had 60 Vbeta and 13 Jbeta primers. The data were produced by immunoSEQ multiplex PCR, yet TCRdb's version contains in-frame clones alone and is incomplete. The sample includes approximately 100,000 clones, roughly 71% of them seen just once. The specimen was PBMCs. These receptors came from a man between 35 and 55 years old in good health and CMV-seropositive.

Comment on this clone: At one of its ends the junction is not consistent with the germline gene, which may arise from a read error. The chain links TRBV7-7 to TRBJ2-7; 7 bases are a match to TRBD2. Germline assignment: CDR1 SSHAT and CDR2 FNYEAQ (reference sequence). The CDR3 is 14 amino acids. CDR3 sequence reads: CASSLAGETYEQYF. CDR3 sequence (DNA): TGTGCTAGCAGCCTTGCGGGGGAGACCTACGAGCAGTACTTC.

The V call is TRBV7-9, the J call TRBJ2-5; 10 bases are shared with TRBD2. The V segment lost 1 base and the J segment 5 bases; nucleotides outside the gene matches: 10. This CDR3 spans 17 amino acids. CDR1 and CDR2 from the germline V gene are SEHNR and FQNEAQ (reference sequence). The DNA for the CDR3 is TGTGCCAGCAGCTTAGAATGGATAGCGGGAGGTGAGGAGACCCAGTACTTC. It codes for CASSLEWIAGGEETQYF. The full variable domain, with the rest looked up from reference TRBV7-9 and TRBJ2-5, is DTGVSQNPRHKITKRGQNVTFRCDPISEHNRLYWYRQTLGQGPEFLTYFQNEAQLEKSRLLSDRFSAERPKGSFSTLEIQRTEQGDSAMYLCASSLEWIAGGEETQYFGPGTRLLVL.

The chain combines TRBV6-5 with TRBJ2-1; 11 bases are shared with TRBD2. Germline values: CDR1 MNHEY, CDR2 SVGAGI. V lost 4 bases and J lost 5; bases outside the gene matches: 7. This CDR3 has 16 residues. Here the CDR3 DNA reads TGTGCCAGCAGTTTGGAACTAGCGGGAGACCACAATGAGCAGTTCTTC. Translation: CASSLELAGDHNEQFF.

V is TRBV7-8 and J is TRBJ2-2; 7 positions match TRBD1. The V and J ends lost 5 bases and 0 bases, in that order; junction bases with no gene match: 6. CDR1 and CDR2 from the germline V gene are SGHVS and FQNEAQ. The CDR3 extends over 16 amino acids. The CDR3 coding sequence is TGTGCCAGCAGCCCCCGACAGGGAGCGAACACCGGGGAGCTGTTTTTT. It codes for CASSPRQGANTGELFF. Drawing the rest from reference TRBV7-8 and TRBJ2-2, the complete variable domain is GAGVSQSPRYKVAKRGQDVALRCDPISGHVSLFWYQQALGQGPEFLTYFQNEAQLDKSGLPSDRFFAERPEGSVSTLKIQRTQQEDSAVYLCASSPRQGANTGELFFGEGSRLTVL.

CDR3 DNA: TGTGCCAGCAGTGGGGCCGTGGGGAACACTGAAGCTTTCTTT. Translating it yields CASSGAVGNTEAFF. This rearrangement joins TRBV6-4 to TRBJ1-1; D is unclear. The CDR3 covers 14 residues. V was trimmed by 4 bases and J by 1 base, leaving 10 bases between them. Per germline, CDR1 MRHNA and CDR2 SNTAGT.

The chain links TRBV13 to TRBJ2-5, with 8 bases identical to TRBD1. Germline CDR1 reads PRHDT; CDR2 reads FYEKMQ (reference sequence). The CDR3 spans 13 residues. V shed 5 bases, J shed 5 bases, and the junction held 4 bases outside the gene matches. CDR3 in DNA: TGTGCCAGCAGCCCAGGGGGCGGTGAGACCCAGTACTTC. Protein sequence: CASSPGGGETQYF.

The chain links TRBV2 to TRBJ2-7; TRBD1 matches at 8 bases. This CDR3 is 15 amino acids long. CDR1 and CDR2 (germline): SNHLY, FYNNEI. The V segment lost 2 bases and the J segment 1 base; nucleotides outside the gene matches: 4. The CDR3 bases are TGTGCCAGCAGTGAAATCCAGGGGGCGTCCTACGAGCAGTACTTC. It is translated as CASSEIQGASYEQYF.

The table lists this clone with a few counts. The chain has TRBV28 and TRBJ2-3, with 10 bases aligning to TRBD2. After removal of 4 bases from V and 4 bases from J, the junction contained 2 bases not matched to a gene. CDR1 is MDHEN, CDR2 SYDVKM, per germline. CDR3 size: 14 residues. CDR3 DNA sequence: TGTGCCAGCAGTTCTCTAGCGGGAGCAGATACGCAGTATTTT. Protein sequence: CASSSLAGADTQYF.

The chain employs TRBV18 and TRBJ2-5; D perhaps matches TRBD2 (6 bases). Deletions cut 2 bases from V and 5 bases from J, with 15 bases between. The CDR3 loop spans 15 amino acids. The germline gives CDR1 KGHSH, CDR2 LQKENI. Here the CDR3 reads CASSPVPVAGETQYF. The CDR3 DNA reads TGTGCCAGCTCACCAGTCCCGGTGGCGGGGGAGACCCAGTACTTC.

This clone was picked up many times. The chain carries TRBV6-1 and TRBJ2-3; D gene ambiguous. The CDR3 loop spans 14 amino acids. Germline V gene data show CDR1 as MNHNS and CDR2 as SASEGT. V was pared by 2 bases and J by 6 bases, with 12 bases between. This CDR3 reads CASSELGSRDTQYF. In nucleotides, the CDR3 is TGTGCCAGCAGTGAACTGGGCTCCAGGGATACGCAGTATTTT.

J is TRBJ2-1 and V is TRBV5-4; 7 bases are shared with TRBD2. The CDR3 loop spans 14 amino acids. In germline, CDR1 is SGHNT, CDR2 YYREEE (reference sequence). The J segment lost 5 bases and the V segment lost 4 bases, leaving 6 bases of the junction unmatched. CDR3 bases: TGTGCCAGCAGCCCGCCTAGCGGAGACAATGAGCAGTTCTTC. This encodes CASSPPSGDNEQFF.

This sequence joins TRBV29-1 and TRBJ2-7; a weak D match, TRBD2 (6 bases). The ends were cut back, 5 bases at V and 7 bases at J, with 18 bases in the middle. Germline values: CDR1 SQVTM, CDR2 ANQGSEA. The CDR3 is 13 amino acids. The CDR3, as DNA: TGCAGCGTTAGTGGGAGGACTCTGTGGGAGCAGTACTTC. It is translated as CSVSGRTLWEQYF.

The rearrangement links TRBV27 to TRBJ2-7, with a tentative D call TRBD2 (6 bases). The length of the CDR3 is 14 residues. The germline gives CDR1 MNHEY, CDR2 SMNVEV (reference sequence). V was trimmed by 2 bases and J by 0 bases, leaving 8 bases between them. The CDR3 DNA is TGTGCCAGCAGTTTAGGGACTCTCTCCTACGAGCAGTACTTC. Protein: CASSLGTLSYEQYF.

This clone was recorded a few times. V is TRBV28 and J is TRBJ2-3, with D possibly TRBD1 on 5 matching bases. The germline V gene has CDR1 MDHEN and CDR2 SYDVKM. V was trimmed by 7 bases and J by 0 bases, leaving 11 bases between them. The CDR3 has 14 residues. DNA for the CDR3: TGTGCCAGCACTCAAAGGGGTAGCACAGATACGCAGTATTTT. As protein: CASTQRGSTDTQYF.

V and J are TRBV19 and TRBJ2-4; D is possibly TRBD2 (5 bases). This CDR3 is 16 amino acids long. The V end lost 0 bases, the J end lost 2 bases, and 11 bases lay between the germline ends. Germline CDR1 LNHDA, CDR2 SQIVND (reference sequence). The CDR3 DNA follows: TGTGCCAGTAGTATAGACACGGGGTCTACCAAAAACATTCAGTACTTC. It yields the protein CASSIDTGSTKNIQYF.

This clone showed up just a few times. The genes are TRBV6-5 and TRBJ2-1, with TRBD2 matching over 10 bases. J was trimmed by 4 bases and V by 4 bases; bases with no gene match: 4. The CDR3 covers 15 residues. Per germline, CDR1 MNHEY and CDR2 SVGAGI. The DNA for the CDR3 is TGTGCCAGCAGTTCTAGCGGGAGAGGGTACAATGAGCAGTTCTTC. Amino acids: CASSSSGRGYNEQFF.

V and J are TRBV6-6 and TRBJ2-2, with 9 bases identical to TRBD2. Germline trimming cut 6 bases from V and 7 bases from J; bases unmatched to any gene: 3. This CDR3 has 13 amino acids. Germline-derived CDR1 and CDR2 are MNHNY and SVGAGI (reference sequence). CDR3 in DNA: TGTGCCAGCAGCTATAGCGGGAGCGGGGAGCTGTTTTTT. This translates into CASSYSGSGELFF.

This clone was counted between two and nine times. This chain connects TRBV10-2 to TRBJ2-7; possible D gene TRBD1, 5 bases. The CDR3 sequence is 13 residues long. CDR1 is WSHSY and CDR2 is SAAADI in the germline V gene. V lost 5 bases and J lost 3, with 11 bases in between. Here the CDR3 DNA reads TGCGCCAGCAGTTCAGGGTTCGGCTACGAGCAGTACTTC. It encodes CASSSGFGYEQYF.

The chain's CDR3 is CASSPTTGMDYTF. The CDR3 DNA reads as TGTGCCAGCTCACCAACGACGGGTATGGACTACACCTTC. The rearrangement links TRBV18 to TRBJ1-2; D is ambiguous. This CDR3 contains 13 residues. Germline V CDR1 and CDR2: KGHSH, LQKENI. Trimming took off 2 bases at V and 10 bases at J, with 14 bases between the two ends.

The rearrangement links TRBV10-3 to TRBJ1-2; D perhaps matches TRBD1 (6 bases). CDR1 is ENHRY and CDR2 is SYGVKD in the germline V gene. V gave up 0 bases and J gave up 6 bases, with 8 bases separating them. The CDR3 contains 13 residues. In DNA, the CDR3 is TGTGCCATCAGTGAGTCGCCAGGGGATGGCTACACCTTC. Translated, it gives CAISESPGDGYTF.

This chain links TRBV11-2 with TRBJ2-1; 11 nucleotides match TRBD2. CDR1 is SGHAT and CDR2 is FQNNGV in the germline V gene. V was clipped by 4 bases and J by 3 bases; unmatched bases: 2. The CDR3 runs to 15 residues. CDR3 DNA: TGTGCCAGCAGCTACGGACTAGCGGGCTACAATGAGCAGTTCTTC. Translating it yields CASSYGLAGYNEQFF.